The 28 T cell receptor beta chains below were found in one sample sequenced in a study of patients and donors after allogeneic stem cell transplantation. TCRdb re-called the RT-PCR reads with MiXCR, one entry per CDR3 protein. The sample shows about 400,000 distinct CDR3 sequences, 16% of them seen only once. The material sequenced was blood, either unsorted or a sorted T cell fraction (not recorded which). The receptor set was obtained from a human donor who was either an allogeneic HSCT recipient or a stem cell or donor lymphocyte infusion donor (not recorded which). It is not recorded whose cells these are; they may come from a transplant donor.

This clonotype was seen repeatedly, ten times or more. J is TRBJ2-1 and V is TRBV5-1; 12 bases are a match to TRBD2. Germline V gene data show CDR1 as SGHRS and CDR2 as YFSETQ. Trimming took 5 bases from V and 3 from J; bases not matched to a gene: 3. CDR3 length: 15 amino acids. CDR3 coding DNA: TGCGCCAGCAGACTACTAGCGGGAGGCTACAATGAGCAGTTCTTC. Residues: CASRLLAGGYNEQFF.

The rearrangement joins TRBV7-3 to TRBJ2-1, with TRBD1 identical over 8 bases. Per germline, CDR1 SGHTA and CDR2 FQGTGA. V shed 5 bases and J 2 bases; nucleotides not matched to a gene: 5. The CDR3 contains 15 residues. The CDR3 is CASSPGQGTYNEQFF. DNA for the CDR3: TGTGCCAGCAGCCCCGGACAGGGTACCTACAATGAGCAGTTCTTC.

The rearrangement links TRBV12-5 to TRBJ1-2; weak D call: TRBD1 (5 bases). The CDR3 covers 18 residues. CDR1 and CDR2 from the germline V gene are LGHNT and FRNRAP. V dropped 1 base and J dropped 5 bases, with 23 bases sitting between them. Written as DNA, the CDR3 is TGTGCTAGTGGTTTGGCAGCCGGGACGGATCCTTCGGGGTATGGCTACACCTTC. Translated: CASGLAAGTDPSGYGYTF.

The V call is TRBV7-3, the J call TRBJ2-2; 7 bases are a match to TRBD1. In germline, CDR1 is SGHTA, CDR2 FQGTGA. The trim removed 4 bases at V and 6 bases at J, leaving 5 bases unmatched. The CDR3 is made up of 14 amino acids. The CDR3 loop is CASSSRDSPGELFF. CDR3 nucleotides: TGTGCCAGCAGCTCCCGGGACAGCCCCGGGGAGCTGTTTTTT. The whole variable domain, remainder taken from reference TRBV7-3 and TRBJ2-2, is GAGVSQTPSNKVTEKGKYVELRCDPISGHTALYWYRQSLGQGPEFLIYFQGTGAADDSGLPNDRFFAVRPEGSVSTLKIQRTERGDSAVYLCASSSRDSPGELFFGEGSRLTVL.

This clonotype was seen only a few times. The DNA for the CDR3 is TGTGCCAGCTCGGCGGTCCATGAGCAGTTCTTC. As protein: CASSAVHEQFF. The rearrangement uses TRBV6-1 and TRBJ2-1; D remains unclear. The germline V gene encodes CDR1 MNHNS and CDR2 SASEGT. Trimming took 8 bases from V and 8 from J, leaving 10 bases between them. CDR3 length: 11 amino acids.

The chain recombines TRBV4-1 with TRBJ2-1; 8 nucleotides line up with TRBD2. The CDR3 sequence is 17 residues long. Germline CDR1 MGHRA, CDR2 YSYEKL. The ends lost 4 bases at V and 0 bases at J; junction bases unmatched: 8. DNA for the CDR3: TGCGCCAGCAGCCCCGAGGGCGGGAGGATCTCCTACAATGAGCAGTTCTTC. Translating it yields CASSPEGGRISYNEQFF.

This clonotype appeared many times. The chain combines TRBV5-1 with TRBJ2-5; no reliable D call. The CDR3 loop spans 14 amino acids. V lost 2 bases and J lost 4, with 12 bases in between. The germline gives CDR1 SGHRS, CDR2 YFSETQ. This CDR3 is CASSLADPRETQYF. The CDR3 DNA reads TGCGCCAGCAGCTTAGCAGACCCCAGAGAGACCCAGTACTTC.

This clonotype was counted a few times. In DNA form, the CDR3 reads TGTGCCAGCAGCCAAGGGACAGGGAGCGAAAAACTGTTTTTT. This translates into CASSQGTGSEKLFF. The V gene is TRBV7-9, the J gene TRBJ1-4, with 9 bases identical to TRBD1. Germline-derived CDR1 and CDR2 are SEHNR and FQNEAQ (reference sequence). V lost 5 bases, J lost 8 bases, and 6 bases stayed unmatched. CDR3 length equals 14 residues.

The chain links TRBV7-2 to TRBJ1-6; a possible D gene is TRBD1 (5 bases). The V and J ends lost 6 bases and 1 base respectively, with 13 bases between them. The CDR3 extends over 16 amino acids. The V gene's germline CDR1 is SGHTA and CDR2 FQGNSA. The DNA for the CDR3 is TGTGCCAGCAGTTCCGGGACGCCTTCCTATAATTCACCCCTCCACTTT. Protein: CASSSGTPSYNSPLHF.

The chain recombines TRBV7-9 with TRBJ1-3; the D is unclear. V was shortened by 7 bases and J by 0 bases, with 13 bases between the two germline ends. The CDR3 is 15 amino acids. The germline V gene encodes CDR1 SEHNR and CDR2 FQNEAQ (reference sequence). The CDR3 DNA sequence: TGTGCCAGCATGGAGGTTGCGGTCTCTGGAAACACCATATATTTT. Translating it yields CASMEVAVSGNTIYF.

This clonotype showed up many times. The chain employs TRBV5-1 and TRBJ1-4; 10 nucleotides match TRBD1. The junction had 4 bases not matched to a gene; V was cut back by 5 bases and J by 0 bases. Germline V lookup: CDR1 SGHRS, CDR2 YFSETQ. The CDR3 totals 16 residues. The CDR3 nucleotides read TGCGCCAGCAGTCGGGGACAGGGGACAACTAATGAAAAACTGTTTTTT. This gives the protein CASSRGQGTTNEKLFF.

This clonotype came up many times. The V gene is TRBV12-3 or TRBV12-4, the J gene TRBJ1-1; D is uncertain. This CDR3 has 13 amino acids. Trimming stripped 0 bases from V and 2 bases from J, with 4 bases between. Here the CDR3 reads CASSLARNTEAFF. As DNA, the CDR3 is TGTGCCAGCAGTTTAGCGCGAAACACTGAAGCTTTCTTT.

This clonotype appeared a few times. The chain joins TRBV29-1 to TRBJ1-2; D unresolved. Trimming stripped 4 bases from V and 2 bases from J, with 8 bases between. This CDR3 comprises 12 residues. Germline V gives CDR1 SQVTM, CDR2 ANQGSEA. The CDR3 bases are TGCAGCGTTGTTAAGGGAAACTATGGCTACACCTTC. Translated: CSVVKGNYGYTF.

The chain is built from TRBV7-3 and TRBJ2-1; D may be TRBD2 (6 bases). V was trimmed by 5 bases and J by 2 bases, leaving 13 bases between them. CDR1 is SGHTA, CDR2 FQGTGA, per germline. The CDR3 sequence is 15 residues long. The CDR3 protein is CASSPGGGTYNEQFF. The CDR3 region has the DNA TGTGCCAGCAGCCCCGGTGGGGGGACCTACAATGAGCAGTTCTTC.

The V call is TRBV6-6, the J call TRBJ2-5; weak D call: TRBD1 (5 bases). With 2 bases removed from V and 7 bases from J, the gap between germline ends came to 11 bases. From germline, CDR1 is MNHNY and CDR2 SVGAGI (reference sequence). This CDR3 has 13 residues. The CDR3 protein is CASSYDSILTQYF. Written as DNA, the CDR3 is TGTGCCAGCAGTTACGACAGCATCTTGACCCAGTACTTC.

The chain combines TRBV5-6 with TRBJ2-5; D remains unclear. Germline-derived CDR1 and CDR2 are SGHDT and YYEEEE. V lost 4 bases, J lost 1 base, and 11 bases lay in between. This CDR3 contains 14 residues. The CDR3 here is CASSQDGRQETQYF. The DNA of the CDR3 is TGTGCCAGCAGCCAGGACGGACGCCAAGAGACCCAGTACTTC.

The V and J genes are TRBV6-2 or TRBV6-3 and TRBJ2-1; 8 bases align to TRBD2. The germline V gene has CDR1 MNHEY and CDR2 SVGEGT. The CDR3 is 16 amino acids. The junction had 11 bases not matched to a gene; V was cut back by 7 bases and J by 3 bases. The DNA of the CDR3 is TGTGCCAGCAATAACCCGGGACTAGGGGTCTACAATGAGCAGTTCTTC. This sequence encodes CASNNPGLGVYNEQFF.

This clonotype was recorded at least ten times. The chain links TRBV5-1 to TRBJ1-5, with TRBD1 identical over 9 bases. The CDR3 loop spans 17 amino acids. Germline V gene data show CDR1 as SGHRS and CDR2 as YFSETQ. V gave up 4 bases and J gave up 0 bases; unmatched junction bases: 8. This CDR3 reads CASSPDRGPYSNQPQHF. CDR3 DNA: TGCGCCAGCAGCCCGGACAGGGGACCTTATAGCAATCAGCCCCAGCATTTT.

The rearrangement links TRBV7-6 to TRBJ1-3, with TRBD1 as a possible D gene (6 bases). Germline CDR1 reads SGHVS; CDR2 reads FNYEAQ. Trimming took off 5 bases at V and 0 bases at J, with 17 bases between the two ends. The CDR3 is 17 residues long. The CDR3 DNA reads TGTGCCAGCAGCCGGGGGGGGCCGCAATACTCTGGAAACACCATATATTTT. It specifies CASSRGGPQYSGNTIYF.

This clonotype was picked up a small number of times. The rearrangement joins TRBV15 to TRBJ1-5; 10 nucleotides line up with TRBD1. With V trimmed by 0 bases and J by 6 bases, 5 bases remained unmatched. Germline V lookup: CDR1 LNHNV, CDR2 YYDKDF (reference sequence). This CDR3 is built from 16 residues. In DNA, the CDR3 is TGTGCCACCAGCAGAGACGGGACAGGGGATTCTCAGCCCCAGCATTTT. Its protein product is CATSRDGTGDSQPQHF.

For the CDR3, the DNA is TGTGCCAGCAGTTTAGATTTTGCGGGAGGACAAGAGACCCAGTACTTC. Translated: CASSLDFAGGQETQYF. V and J are TRBV12-3 or TRBV12-4 and TRBJ2-5; TRBD2 matches 8 bases. The CDR3 has 16 amino acids. V lost 1 base and J lost 2; bases outside the gene matches: 6.

This clonotype has at least ten counts. The chain combines TRBV4-3 with TRBJ2-3; D is ambiguous. Germline V gives CDR1 LGHNA, CDR2 YSLEER. Trimming cost V 0 bases and J 7 bases, with 11 bases left between them. The CDR3 runs 14 residues. CDR3 nucleotide sequence: TGCGCCAGCAGCCAAGAGGATGGTGCGAATACGCAGTATTTT. This translates into CASSQEDGANTQYF.

On this clonotype: A much larger clone differs from this one at a single base, so this may be a read error. The chain is built from TRBV6-5 and TRBJ2-3; 7 nucleotides agree with TRBD1. With V trimmed by 4 bases and J by 15 bases, 7 bases remained unmatched. Germline CDR1 MNHEY, CDR2 SVGAGI. The CDR3 spans 11 residues. The CDR3 DNA sequence: TGTGCCAGCAGTTCGGGGACAGTGGAATATTTT. Its translation: CASSSGTVEYF.

This clonotype was seen a handful of times. The chain carries TRBV4-1 and TRBJ1-3; 10 nucleotides line up with TRBD1. Germline CDR1 reads MGHRA; CDR2 reads YSYEKL. This CDR3 is built from 14 residues. V dropped 6 bases and J dropped 3; count of bases not matched to a gene: 2. CDR3 protein: CASRTGGLGNTIYF. The CDR3 DNA reads TGCGCCAGCAGGACAGGGGGCCTTGGAAACACCATATATTTT.

V and J are TRBV30 and TRBJ2-1; TRBD1 aligns across 7 bases. The CDR3 runs to 12 residues. V shed 5 bases and J 4 bases; nucleotides not matched to a gene: 2. CDR1 GTSNPN and CDR2 SVGIG come from the germline V gene (reference sequence). CDR3 amino acids: CAWDRAYNEQFF. The DNA of the CDR3 is TGTGCCTGGGACAGGGCGTACAATGAGCAGTTCTTC.

This rearrangement joins TRBV30 to TRBJ2-1; either TRBD1 or TRBD2 may supply D (7 bases each). V was shortened by 3 bases and J by 14 bases, with 11 bases between the two germline ends. This CDR3 has 10 amino acids. The germline V gene encodes CDR1 GTSNPN and CDR2 SVGIG (reference sequence). CDR3 region: CAWSPGGEFF. DNA of the CDR3: TGTGCCTGGAGCCCAGGGGGGGAGTTCTTC. The full variable domain, rest sourced from reference TRBV30 and TRBJ2-1, is SQTIHQWPATLVQPVGSPLSLECTVEGTSNPNLYWYRQAAGRGLQLLFYSVGIGQISSEVPQNLSASRPQDRQFILSSKKLLLSDSGFYLCAWSPGGEFFGPGTRLTVL.

The chain combines TRBV30 with TRBJ1-6, with no clear D. The germline V gene has CDR1 GTSNPN and CDR2 SVGIG (reference sequence). The CDR3 covers 12 residues. The V and J ends lost 4 bases and 7 bases respectively, with 8 bases between them. The CDR3 is CAWNQYNSPLHF. The CDR3 DNA is TGTGCCTGGAATCAGTACAATTCACCCCTCCACTTT.

The chain employs TRBV21-1 and TRBJ2-2; the D call in the table, TRBD2, was not verified against the DNA. TRBV21-1 counts as a pseudogene. The CDR3 extends over 18 amino acids. This chain's CDR3 is CASSPGLAGRQNTGELFF. The CDR3 DNA is TGTGCCAGCAGCCCCGGACTAGCGGGGAGGCAAAACACCGGGGAGCTGTTTTTT.